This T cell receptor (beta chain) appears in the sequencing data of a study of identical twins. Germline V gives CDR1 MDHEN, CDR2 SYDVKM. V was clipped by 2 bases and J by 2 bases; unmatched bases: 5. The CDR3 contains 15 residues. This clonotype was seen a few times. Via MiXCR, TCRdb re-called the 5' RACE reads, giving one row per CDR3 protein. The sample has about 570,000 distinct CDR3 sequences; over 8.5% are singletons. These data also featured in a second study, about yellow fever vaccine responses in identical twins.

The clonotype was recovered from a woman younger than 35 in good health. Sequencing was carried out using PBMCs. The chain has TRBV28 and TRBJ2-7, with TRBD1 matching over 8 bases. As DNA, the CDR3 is TGTGCCAGCAGTTTACCGGGGACAGGTACCTACGAGCAGTACTTC. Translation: CASSLPGTGTYEQYF. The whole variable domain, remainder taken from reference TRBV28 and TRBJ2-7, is DVKVTQSSRYLVKRTGEKVFLECVQDMDHENMFWYRQDPGLGLRLIYFSYDVKMKEKGDIPEGYSVSREKKERFSLILESASTNQTSMYLCASSLPGTGTYEQYFGPGTRLTVT.